This T cell receptor (beta chain) was retrieved from a study of blood T cell repertoires in COVID-19. Study-wide background: From the United States, Italy and Spain came samples of acute and convalescent COVID-19.

V trimming: 6 bases; J trimming: 9 bases; junction bases outside the gene matches: 13. This CDR3 has 15 residues. The germline V gene encodes CDR1 MNHEY and CDR2 SVGAGI. Using immunoSEQ multiplex PCR, the repertoire was profiled, and TCRdb retains in-frame clones only, with some absent. The sample gives some 190,000 clones, 80% of which show up once; under 4.5% is in the top ten. This TCR came from a man aged 30 to 45 with acute COVID-19. The chain employs TRBV6-5 and TRBJ2-5; 10 nucleotides match TRBD2. The specimen was PBMCs or T cells enriched from blood (not recorded which). CDR3 amino acids: CASSLAGGLSGAQYF. The CDR3, as DNA: TGTGCCAGCAGCTTAGCGGGGGGACTCTCCGGGGCCCAGTACTTC.